The rows below give T cell receptor beta chains drawn from one sample of a study of cytomegalovirus exposure and HLA in healthy donors. The protocol was immunoSEQ multiplex PCR, while the TCRdb copy is restricted to in-frame clones and leaves out a portion. The data hold around 150,000 clones, with around 69% observed a single time. Input material: PBMCs. The receptors stem from a woman aged 30 to 39 in good health and CMV-seronegative. The CDR3 runs from the conserved cysteine through the conserved F or W. Each record gives: J gene, clone size, V gene, D gene, CDR3 protein, CDR3 DNA. D genes are given only for firm matches. Clone size is not always given. Where it is, it says once, few, many or a class for expanded clones.

>TRBJ1-2|-|TRBV6-1|-
CASARNYGYTF
TGTGCCAGCGCCCGGAACTATGGCTACACCTTC
>TRBJ1-5|-|TRBV19|-
CASRQSNQPQHF
TGTGCCAGTAGACAGAGCAATCAGCCCCAGCATTTT
>TRBJ2-7|few|TRBV7-2|-
CASSLASREDEQYF
TGTGCCAGCAGCTTAGCGTCCCGGGAAGACGAGCAGTACTTC
>TRBJ1-2|-|TRBV5-4|-
CASSAIQGYGYTF
TGTGCCAGCAGCGCAATCCAGGGCTATGGCTACACCTTC
>TRBJ1-2|-|TRBV9|-
CASSAGAGGYTF
TGTGCCAGCAGCGCAGGAGCGGGAGGCTACACCTTC
>TRBJ2-3|-|TRBV5-1|TRBD2
CASSSAVTGLAGTDTQYF
TGCGCCAGCAGCTCGGCGGTTACGGGACTAGCGGGCACAGATACGCAGTATTTT
>TRBJ2-7|-|TRBV15|TRBD1
CATSRGTGSYEQYF
TGTGCCACCAGCAGAGGGACAGGCTCCTACGAGCAGTACTTC
>TRBJ2-1|-|TRBV4-3|TRBD2
CASSLGLPYNEQFF
TGCGCCAGCAGCCTGGGACTACCCTACAATGAGCAGTTCTTC
>TRBJ2-1|-|TRBV28|TRBD1
CASIRDRGHNEQFF
TGTGCCAGTATCCGGGACAGGGGGCACAATGAGCAGTTCTTC
>TRBJ2-2|-|TRBV7-9|-
CASSLVLGRELFF
TGTGCCAGCAGCTTAGTGCTAGGCAGGGAGCTGTTTTTT
>TRBJ1-5|-|TRBV7-2|TRBD1
CASSLNRGGNQPQHF
TGTGCCAGCAGCTTGAACAGGGGCGGCAATCAGCCCCAGCATTTT
>TRBJ1-2|-|TRBV7-8|-
CASSSGDRNGYTF
TGTGCCAGCAGCTCGGGGGATAGGAATGGCTACACCTTC
>TRBJ2-2|-|TRBV4-3|-
CASSQDRLDVGELFF
TGCGCCAGCAGCCAAGATCGGCTAGATGTCGGGGAGCTGTTTTTT
>TRBJ1-1|-|TRBV4-1|-
CASSQAGALNTEAFF
TGCGCCAGCAGCCAAGCAGGGGCCCTGAACACTGAAGCTTTCTTT
>TRBJ2-5|-|TRBV7-9|-
CASSPRPQMQETQYF
TGTGCCAGCAGCCCTAGGCCCCAAATGCAGGAGACCCAGTACTTC
>TRBJ2-5|-|TRBV30|-
CAWSVLGIETQYF
TGTGCCTGGAGTGTACTTGGTATAGAGACCCAGTACTTC
>TRBJ1-1|-|TRBV7-2|TRBD1
CASSYRTGGWNTEAFF
TGTGCCAGCAGCTACCGCACAGGGGGTTGGAACACTGAAGCTTTCTTT
>TRBJ2-2|-|TRBV13|TRBD2
CASSSGRAYGELFF
TGTGCCAGCAGCTCCGGGAGGGCATATGGGGAGCTGTTTTTT
>TRBJ2-2|-|TRBV5-5|TRBD2
CASSSLAGGNTGELFF
TGTGCCAGCAGCTCTTTAGCGGGAGGCAATACCGGGGAGCTGTTTTTT
>TRBJ2-7|once|TRBV7-9|TRBD1
CASSTPDRELEQYF
TGTGCCAGCAGCACCCCTGACAGGGAGCTAGAGCAGTACTTC
>TRBJ1-1|-|TRBV30|TRBD1
CAWGQGGTTEAFF
TGTGCCTGGGGACAGGGTGGTACCACTGAAGCTTTCTTT
>TRBJ2-1|-|TRBV5-1|TRBD2
CASSLGAGTSGSGEQFF
TGCGCCAGCAGCTTGGGAGCCGGGACTAGCGGTTCGGGTGAGCAGTTCTTC
>TRBJ1-5|-|TRBV6-5|TRBD1
CASSPTGNQPQHF
TGTGCCAGCAGCCCGACAGGGAATCAGCCCCAGCATTTT
>TRBJ2-3|few|TRBV29-1|-
CSVESFNRVTPTDTQYF
TGCAGCGTTGAGTCCTTTAACAGGGTGACTCCCACAGATACGCAGTATTTT
>TRBJ2-1|few|TRBV7-6|TRBD1
CATRSYTGEGDEQFF
TGTGCCACCCGATCCTATACAGGGGAAGGTGATGAGCAGTTCTTC
>TRBJ2-5|-|TRBV5-6|-
CASTSPGVIQETQYF
TGTGCCAGCACCTCGCCGGGGGTGATTCAAGAGACCCAGTACTTC
>TRBJ2-5|-|TRBV7-2|-
CASSPTAGLRETQYF
TGTGCCAGCAGCCCAACGGCGGGGTTGAGGGAGACCCAGTACTTC
>TRBJ2-3|-|TRBV5-6|-
CASSLAVHTDTQYF
TGTGCCAGCAGCTTAGCGGTTCACACAGATACGCAGTATTTT
>TRBJ1-4|-|TRBV2|TRBD1
CASNSGQGATNEKLFF
TGTGCCAGCAACTCGGGACAGGGTGCAACTAATGAAAAACTGTTTTTT
>TRBJ1-1|few|TRBV4-1|-
CASSQDIAPEAFF
TGCGCCAGCAGCCAAGATATTGCCCCGGAGGCTTTCTTT
>TRBJ2-1|-|TRBV10-3|TRBD2
CAIRSSGRVHNEQFF
TGTGCCATCAGAAGTAGCGGGAGAGTCCACAATGAGCAGTTCTTC
>TRBJ1-3|-|TRBV29-1|TRBD1
CSVEDRVGNTIYF
TGCAGCGTCGAGGACAGGGTTGGAAACACCATATATTTT
>TRBJ1-5|-|TRBV15|TRBD1
CATSRDGRDREGFYSNQPQHF
TGTGCCACCAGCAGAGATGGGAGGGACAGGGAGGGGTTCTATAGCAATCAGCCCCAGCATTTT
>TRBJ2-3|once|TRBV9|-
CASSPDTTDTQYF
TGTGCCAGCAGCCCAGACACCACAGATACGCAGTATTTT
>TRBJ2-5|-|TRBV18|-
CASSGSQETQYF
TGTGCCAGCTCAGGCTCCCAAGAGACCCAGTACTTC
>TRBJ2-2|few|TRBV10-1|-
CASSEEGAGELFF
TGCGCCAGCAGTGAGGAGGGAGCCGGGGAGCTGTTTTTT